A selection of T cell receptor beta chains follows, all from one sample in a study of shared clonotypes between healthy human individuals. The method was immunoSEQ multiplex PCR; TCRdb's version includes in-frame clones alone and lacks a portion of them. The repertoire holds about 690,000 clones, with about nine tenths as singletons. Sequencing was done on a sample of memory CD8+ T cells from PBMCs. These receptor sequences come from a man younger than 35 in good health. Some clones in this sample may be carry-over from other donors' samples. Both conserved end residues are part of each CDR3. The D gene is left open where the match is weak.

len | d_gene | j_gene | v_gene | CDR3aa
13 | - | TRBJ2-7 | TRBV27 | CASSLGSFYEQYF
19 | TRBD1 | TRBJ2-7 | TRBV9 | CASSVDRGTGVALSSEQYF
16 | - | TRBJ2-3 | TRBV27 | CASSLSTRGGADTQYF
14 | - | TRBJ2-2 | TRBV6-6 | CASSYSEGTGELFF
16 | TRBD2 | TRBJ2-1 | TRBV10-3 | CAISEAGGTSYNEQFF
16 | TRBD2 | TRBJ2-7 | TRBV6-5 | CASSYQKAGGLHEQYF
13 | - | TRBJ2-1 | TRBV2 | CASSEPGGHEQFF
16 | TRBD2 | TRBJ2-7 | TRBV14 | CASSQGLVSGSYEQYF
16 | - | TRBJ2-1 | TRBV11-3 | CASSLGGWGREAEQFF
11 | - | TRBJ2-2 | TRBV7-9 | CASSPAGELFF
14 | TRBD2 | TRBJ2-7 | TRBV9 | CASSDGGGASEQYF
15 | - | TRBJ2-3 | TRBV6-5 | CASSSGRGPTDTQYF
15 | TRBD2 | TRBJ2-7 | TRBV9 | CASSVSAGGSYEQYF
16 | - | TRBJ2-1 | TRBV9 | CASSVEGGITYNEQFF
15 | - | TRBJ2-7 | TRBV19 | CASSPKWGRNSEQYF
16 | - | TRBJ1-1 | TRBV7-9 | CASSLVAGRPVPEAFF
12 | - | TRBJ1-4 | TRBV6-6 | CASTGGDEKLFF
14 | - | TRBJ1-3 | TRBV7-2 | CASSLPGLENTIYF
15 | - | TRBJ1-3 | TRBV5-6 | CASSLRRNSGNTIYF
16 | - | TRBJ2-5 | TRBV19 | CASSIVYAAMDETQYF
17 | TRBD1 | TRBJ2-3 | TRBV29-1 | CSVVGGRGFLSTDTQYF
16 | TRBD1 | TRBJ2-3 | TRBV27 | CASSSDRGWGTDTQYF
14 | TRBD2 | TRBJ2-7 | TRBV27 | CASSPWTSSHEQYF
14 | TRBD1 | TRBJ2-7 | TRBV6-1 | CASSEGRGFHEQYF
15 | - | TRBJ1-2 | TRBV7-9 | CASSLSPRAVNGYTF
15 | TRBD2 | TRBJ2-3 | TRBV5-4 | CASSRTSGYTDTQYF
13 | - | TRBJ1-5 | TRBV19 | CASTDRGTQPQHF
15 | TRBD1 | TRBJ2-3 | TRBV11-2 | CASSPIGQGKDTQYF
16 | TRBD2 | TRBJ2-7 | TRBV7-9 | CASFEPGLAGPYEQYF
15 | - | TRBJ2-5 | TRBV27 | CASSLSMSSGQTQYF
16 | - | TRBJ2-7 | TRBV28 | CASSTPPRADTYEQYF
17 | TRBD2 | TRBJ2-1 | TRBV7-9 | CASSFGTGTSSYNEQFF
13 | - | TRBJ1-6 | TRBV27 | CASRIRGEAPLHF
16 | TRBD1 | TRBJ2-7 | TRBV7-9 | CASSPRTGGSSYEQYF
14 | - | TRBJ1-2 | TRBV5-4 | CASSSGGPAWGYTF
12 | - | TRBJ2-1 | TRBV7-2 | CASSLAGGEQFF
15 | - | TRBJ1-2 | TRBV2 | CASSYRTEYNYGYTF
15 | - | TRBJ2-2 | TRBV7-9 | CASSGPGWGAGELFF
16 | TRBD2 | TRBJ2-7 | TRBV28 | CASSPGLAGPTYEQYF
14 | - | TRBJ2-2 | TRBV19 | CASSLRESTGELFF
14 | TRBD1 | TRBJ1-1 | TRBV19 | CASSTGQGATEAFF
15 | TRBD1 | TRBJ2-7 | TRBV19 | CASSGAGQGLYEQYF
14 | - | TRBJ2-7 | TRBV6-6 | CASSYDGIGGEQYF
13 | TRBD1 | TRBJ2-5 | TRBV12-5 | CASGGTGQETQYF
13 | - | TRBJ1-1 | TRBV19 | CASSMGRVTEAFF
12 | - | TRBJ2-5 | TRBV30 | CAWSGPHPTQYF
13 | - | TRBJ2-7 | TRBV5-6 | CASSLGDGYEQYF
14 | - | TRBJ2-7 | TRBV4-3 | CASSQEGGAYEQYF
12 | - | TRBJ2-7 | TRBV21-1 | CASSNRRYEQYF
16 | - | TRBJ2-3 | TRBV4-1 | CASSQVGRGSTDTQYF
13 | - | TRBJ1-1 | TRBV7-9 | CASSLSGDTEAFF
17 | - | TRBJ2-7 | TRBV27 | CASSSDRHSAVSYEQYF
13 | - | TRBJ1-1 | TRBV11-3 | CASSLVANTEAFF
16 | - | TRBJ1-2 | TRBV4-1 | CASSQERTDGAYGYTF
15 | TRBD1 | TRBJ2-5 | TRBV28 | CASSSRDSHQETQYF